This T cell receptor (beta chain) came from a study of blood T cell repertoires in COVID-19. Study overall: Spain, Italy and the United States supplied samples that represented acute and convalescent COVID-19.

The germline CDR1 and CDR2 sequences are MDHEN and SYDVKM. The CDR3 runs 14 residues. Trimming pared 3 bases from V and 0 bases from J, leaving 8 bases between. Authors' data handling: Reference gene primer amplification yielded estimated nucleated cell counts. Using immunoSEQ multiplex PCR, the repertoire was profiled, and TCRdb retains in-frame clones only, with some absent. V and J calls plus clone size are reproduced from that table; the DNA served to infer D and trimming. The repertoire holds around 160,000 clones, with around 81% as singletons. The sequence was obtained from a woman between 40 and 50 years old with active or convalescent COVID-19. The source material was peripheral blood. This sequence joins TRBV28 and TRBJ2-5; a weak D match, TRBD1 (6 bases). The CDR3 sequence is CASSLQGNQETQYF. For the CDR3, the DNA is TGTGCCAGCAGTTTGCAGGGGAACCAAGAGACCCAGTACTTC. Filled out from reference TRBV28 and TRBJ2-5, the complete variable domain reads DVKVTQSSRYLVKRTGEKVFLECVQDMDHENMFWYRQDPGLGLRLIYFSYDVKMKEKGDIPEGYSVSREKKERFSLILESASTNQTSMYLCASSLQGNQETQYFGPGTRLLVL.